Below, 18 T cell receptor beta chains from the same sample are listed, as sequenced in a study of T cell responses to AZD1222 COVID-19 vaccine. Sequencing used immunoSEQ multiplex PCR; TCRdb keeps in-frame clones, though not all of them. The sample lists roughly 100,000 clones, 70% to 90% occurring once. The sequences come from peripheral blood, collected on day 0 of AZD1222 vaccination. Receptor source: an adult in good health.

The J gene is TRBJ1-6, the V gene TRBV2, with a possible D match to TRBD1 (5 bases). The CDR3 has 18 amino acids. The V gene's germline CDR1 is SNHLY and CDR2 FYNNEI. Trimming stripped 0 bases from V and 6 bases from J, with 18 bases between. CDR3 sequence (DNA): TGTGCCAGCAGTGAAGCGCCCCCTCGGGGCTGGTCTAATTCACCCCTCCACTTT. This encodes CASSEAPPRGWSNSPLHF.

The rearrangement links TRBV7-2 to TRBJ1-6; D uncertain. Germline V gives CDR1 SGHTA, CDR2 FQGNSA. Trimming left V 2 bases short and J 9 bases short, with 8 bases between. The CDR3 has 13 residues. CDR3 nucleotide sequence: TGTGCCAGCAGCTTAACGTACGGTTCACCCCTCCACTTT. The encoded protein is CASSLTYGSPLHF.

This CDR3 reads CASSARRGNSPLHF. The CDR3 bases are TGTGCCAGCAGCGCACGAAGGGGGAATTCACCCCTCCACTTT. This chain connects TRBV9 to TRBJ1-6, with D perhaps matching TRBD1 (6 bases). This CDR3 spans 14 amino acids. In germline, CDR1 is SGDLS, CDR2 YYNGEE. V shed 3 bases and J shed 7 bases, with 11 bases lying between them.

The chain employs TRBV10-2 and TRBJ2-2, with D perhaps matching TRBD2 (6 bases). Per the germline V gene, CDR1 is WSHSY and CDR2 is SAAADI. Trimming removed 6 bases from V and 7 bases from J, with 9 bases in between. The CDR3 is made up of 12 amino acids. CDR3 nucleotide sequence: TGCGCCAGCAGATTTAGCGGCGGGGAGCTGTTTTTT. As protein: CASRFSGGELFF.

This clone was counted only a few times. V and J are TRBV28 and TRBJ2-7; tentative D call: TRBD2 (5 bases). Deletions cut 5 bases from V and 4 bases from J, with 15 bases between. Germline V gene sequence: CDR1 MDHEN, CDR2 SYDVKM. The CDR3 runs 14 residues. CDR3 amino acids: CASSPRGSRYEQYF. The CDR3 DNA follows: TGTGCCAGCAGTCCCCGGGGTAGCAGGTACGAGCAGTACTTC.

This clone occurred once. The chain joins TRBV5-5 to TRBJ2-7; TRBD2 agrees at 7 bases. The CDR3 is made up of 14 amino acids. J was trimmed by 2 bases and V by 4 bases; bases with no gene match: 6. The germline gives CDR1 SGHKS, CDR2 YYEKEE (reference sequence). CDR3 nucleotides: TGTGCCAGCAGCAAAACCGGGACTACCTACGAGCAGTACTTC. Protein product: CASSKTGTTYEQYF.

The rearrangement links TRBV27 to TRBJ1-1, with 9 bases identical to TRBD1. CDR1 is MNHEY, CDR2 SMNVEV, per germline (reference sequence). Losses at the gene ends were 2 bases for V and 7 bases for J; bases not matched to a gene: 8. This CDR3 region has 15 residues. The CDR3, as DNA: TGTGCCAGCAGTTTAACCCCGGGGACAGGGTTTGAAGCTTTCTTT. As protein: CASSLTPGTGFEAFF.

V and J are TRBV3-1 (or the pseudogene TRBV3-2) and TRBJ1-1; the match to TRBD1 covers 8 bases. With 6 bases clipped from V and 3 bases from J, the junction kept 18 bases outside the gene matches. This CDR3 comprises 18 residues. CDR1 and CDR2 from the germline V gene are LGHDT and YNNKEL (reference sequence). The CDR3 is CASSPYPTGARAHTEAFF. CDR3 DNA sequence: TGTGCCAGCAGTCCTTACCCGACAGGGGCAAGGGCCCACACTGAAGCTTTCTTT.

The CDR3 spells CASSERTDINYGYTF. The CDR3 region has the DNA TGTGCCAGCAGTGAGAGGACAGACATTAACTATGGCTACACCTTC. The gene calls are TRBV6-1 and TRBJ1-2, with a weak D call TRBD1 (6 bases). V gave up 3 bases and J gave up 1 base, with 12 bases separating them. CDR1 and CDR2 (germline): MNHNS, SASEGT. This CDR3 spans 15 amino acids.

This sequence joins TRBV30 and TRBJ2-7, with TRBD1 identical over 8 bases. CDR1 and CDR2 (germline): GTSNPN, SVGIG (reference sequence). V lost 2 bases, J lost 5 bases, and 5 bases stayed unmatched. This CDR3 comprises 13 residues. The CDR3 DNA is TGTGCCTGGAGTCAAAGGACAGGGAACGAGCAGTACTTC. This sequence encodes CAWSQRTGNEQYF.

The chain recombines TRBV15 with TRBJ1-2; tentative D call: TRBD1 (5 bases). Between the trimmed V and J ends, which lost 3 bases and 5 bases, there was a span of 13 bases. The germline gives CDR1 LNHNV, CDR2 YYDKDF (reference sequence). This CDR3 comprises 14 residues. CDR3 nucleotide sequence: TGTGCCACCAGCAGGGGGACTGCACCTTATGGCTACACCTTC. This translates into CATSRGTAPYGYTF. The complete variable domain, with remaining parts taken from reference TRBV15 and TRBJ1-2, reads DAMVIQNPRYQVTQFGKPVTLSCSQTLNHNVMYWYQQKSSQAPKLLFHYYDKDFNNEADTPDNFQSRRPNTSFCFLDIRSPGLGDTAMYLCATSRGTAPYGYTFGSGTRLTVV.

The chain links TRBV10-2 to TRBJ2-7; D is ambiguous. Trimming left V 3 bases short and J 4 bases short, with 19 bases between. This CDR3 comprises 16 residues. Germline assignment: CDR1 WSHSY and CDR2 SAAADI. The CDR3 coding sequence is TGCGCCAGCAGTGAAAAGAGAGCCGGAGTCCAGTACGAGCAGTACTTC. Amino acid sequence: CASSEKRAGVQYEQYF.

V gene TRBV5-1 combines with J gene TRBJ2-5; maybe TRBD2 (5 bases). The ends were cut back, 0 bases at V and 5 bases at J, with 11 bases in the middle. Germline CDR1 is SGHRS and CDR2 is YFSETQ. There are 14 residues in the CDR3. The CDR3 here is CASSLGGPEETQYF. The CDR3 DNA reads TGCGCCAGCAGCTTGGGAGGGCCTGAGGAGACCCAGTACTTC.

J is TRBJ1-2 and V is TRBV7-8; the match to TRBD1 covers 8 bases. CDR1 is SGHVS and CDR2 is FQNEAQ in the germline V gene. This CDR3 spans 15 amino acids. Germline trimming cut 0 bases from V and 0 bases from J; bases unmatched to any gene: 0. The DNA for the CDR3 is TGTGCCAGCAGCTTAGCGACAGGGGCTAACTATGGCTACACCTTC. Protein: CASSLATGANYGYTF.

This CDR3 reads CASSEARTQPQHF. CDR3 nucleotides: TGTGCCAGCAGTGAAGCCAGGACTCAGCCCCAGCATTTT. The chain employs TRBV2 and TRBJ1-5; no definite D call. The germline gives CDR1 SNHLY, CDR2 FYNNEI. This CDR3 comprises 13 residues. Trimming cost V 0 bases and J 6 bases, with 6 bases left between them.

This chain connects TRBV6-2 or TRBV6-3 to TRBJ2-7; D not resolved. V was cut by 6 bases and J by 6 bases, with 9 bases left in between. This CDR3 is 11 amino acids long. The germline V gene has CDR1 MNHEY and CDR2 SVGEGT. The CDR3 DNA reads as TGTGCCAGCAGCAACTTCCTCGAGCAGTACTTC. It is translated as CASSNFLEQYF.

The chain employs TRBV5-1 and TRBJ2-3, with 7 bases matching TRBD1. The V gene's germline CDR1 is SGHRS and CDR2 YFSETQ. V trimming: 0 bases; J trimming: 5 bases; junction bases outside the gene matches: 3. The length of the CDR3 is 14 residues. The CDR3 DNA is TGCGCCAGCAGCTTGGACAGGGGACAAGATACGCAGTATTTT. Residues: CASSLDRGQDTQYF.

V gene TRBV4-1 combines with J gene TRBJ2-3; 8 bases are shared with TRBD2. The germline CDR1 and CDR2 sequences are MGHRA and YSYEKL. The CDR3 covers 15 residues. With V trimmed by 8 bases and J by 2 bases, 9 bases remained unmatched. The CDR3 region has the DNA TGCGCCAGCTCCTGGGCGGGAGGATTCACAGATACGCAGTATTTT. Translating gives CASSWAGGFTDTQYF.